The next 17 T cell receptor beta chains were all read from a single sample in a study of cytomegalovirus exposure and HLA in healthy donors (dated by TCRdb to about 2017). The receptor library was made with the immunoSEQ multiplex PCR assay. The immuneACCESS repertoire file appears here via TCRdb, limited to in-frame rearrangements. These files lack a portion of the clones; in checked studies, under half of the deficit traces to unresolved V genes, and the cause of the others is not known. The table for this sample lists about 270,000 clones; 80% to 90% of them were counted only once. Less than 1.2% of the sample is taken by the ten largest. Sequencing used PBMCs. Receptors were obtained from a woman younger than 30 in good health and CMV-seronegative.

V usage is TRBV4-2 and J usage is TRBJ2-7, with a possible D match to TRBD2 (6 bases). The CDR3 is 14 amino acids. Looked up from germline, CDR1 is LGHNA and CDR2 is YNFKEQ. Trimming stripped 0 bases from V and 2 bases from J, with 8 bases between. Here the CDR3 reads CASSQEAGPYEQYF. The CDR3 DNA follows: TGTGCCAGCAGCCAAGAAGCGGGCCCCTACGAGCAGTACTTC.

The gene calls are TRBV7-2 and TRBJ2-7; D gene uncertain. Germline CDR1 SGHTA, CDR2 FQGNSA. The CDR3 is 13 residues long. Trimming removed 4 bases from V and 3 bases from J, with 10 bases in between. The CDR3 nucleotides are TGTGCCAGCAGCTACCTACAGATCTACGAGCAGTACTTC. Protein sequence: CASSYLQIYEQYF.

The count of this clone is one. The rearrangement joins TRBV9 to TRBJ1-2; 8 bases align to TRBD1. Unmatched junction bases numbered 5, after V lost 0 bases and J lost 4 bases. CDR3 length equals 15 residues. Germline V lookup: CDR1 SGDLS, CDR2 YYNGEE. As DNA, the CDR3 is TGTGCCAGCAGCGTAGACAGACAGGGGACCTATGGCTACACCTTC. This gives the protein CASSVDRQGTYGYTF. The complete variable domain, with remaining parts taken from reference TRBV9 and TRBJ1-2, reads DSGVTQTPKHLITATGQRVTLRCSPRSGDLSVYWYQQSLDQGLQFLIQYYNGEERAKGNILERFSAQQFPDLHSELNLSSLELGDSALYFCASSVDRQGTYGYTFGSGTRLTVV.

This clone has only one observation. The V gene is TRBV4-1, the J gene TRBJ2-2, with 8 bases matching TRBD1. The V and J ends lost 5 bases and 6 bases, in that order; junction bases with no gene match: 11. This CDR3 is 16 amino acids long. Germline V lookup: CDR1 MGHRA, CDR2 YSYEKL. The CDR3 reads CASSTYRTGSPGELFF. The CDR3 DNA follows: TGCGCCAGCAGCACATACCGGACAGGGTCCCCCGGGGAGCTGTTTTTT.

This clone was detected once. The rearrangement uses TRBV27 and TRBJ1-1; 10 bases fit TRBD1. Germline V gene lookup returns CDR1 MNHEY and CDR2 SMNVEV (reference sequence). This CDR3 has 15 amino acids. J gave up 3 bases and V 2 bases, and 3 bases lay outside the gene matches. CDR3 amino acids: CASSLVTGGDTEAFF. As DNA, the CDR3 is TGTGCCAGCAGTTTAGTGACAGGGGGCGACACTGAAGCTTTCTTT.

The chain uses TRBV2 and TRBJ2-7, with 11 bases fitting TRBD2. Looked up from germline, CDR1 is SNHLY and CDR2 is FYNNEI. The CDR3 is 15 residues long. The V and J ends lost 4 bases and 3 bases, in that order; junction bases with no gene match: 5. CDR3 DNA: TGTGCCAGCAGTGGTATTAGCGGGGGGGGCTACGAGCAGTACTTC. It is translated as CASSGISGGGYEQYF.

This chain connects TRBV10-2 to TRBJ2-7; tentatively, D is TRBD2 (6 bases). The CDR3 is 13 amino acids. Deletions cut 10 bases from V and 0 bases from J, with 13 bases between. Germline V gene sequence: CDR1 WSHSY, CDR2 SAAADI. The CDR3 DNA is TGCGCCACAGGTGCGGGAAGCTCCTACGAGCAGTACTTC. It encodes CATGAGSSYEQYF.

The V gene is TRBV27, the J gene TRBJ1-2; no definite D call. Germline lookup yields CDR1 MNHEY and CDR2 SMNVEV (reference sequence). V lost 0 bases and J 3 bases, leaving 11 bases between the germline ends. This CDR3 has 15 residues. CDR3: CASSLSAGVYYGYTF. CDR3 sequence (DNA): TGTGCCAGCAGTTTATCGGCAGGCGTTTACTATGGCTACACCTTC.

The J gene is TRBJ1-1, the V gene TRBV28, with D possibly matching TRBD1 (5 bases). This CDR3 is built from 12 residues. CDR1 is MDHEN, CDR2 SYDVKM, per germline. Trimming took off 5 bases at V and 10 bases at J, with 14 bases between the two ends. The CDR3: CASSPPGLRAFF. As DNA, the CDR3 is TGTGCCAGCAGTCCGCCGGGACTGCGAGCTTTCTTT.

This rearrangement joins TRBV10-3 to TRBJ2-5, with D possibly matching TRBD1 (5 bases). In germline, CDR1 is ENHRY, CDR2 SYGVKD. Trimming removed 0 bases from V and 1 base from J, with 6 bases in between. The length of the CDR3 is 14 residues. The DNA of the CDR3 is TGTGCCATCAGTGAGTCGACAGCCCAAGAGACCCAGTACTTC. Translating gives CAISESTAQETQYF.

The table lists this clone with a few counts. V gene TRBV7-2 combines with J gene TRBJ1-5; D unclear. Germline V gene data show CDR1 as SGHTA and CDR2 as FQGNSA. V shed 1 base and J shed 5 bases, with 9 bases lying between them. The CDR3 sequence is 14 residues long. CDR3 bases: TGTGCCAGCAGCTTAGTCGTCTCGGATCAGCCCCAGCATTTT. Amino acid sequence: CASSLVVSDQPQHF.

The rearrangement joins TRBV4-3 to TRBJ1-2; no firm D call. This CDR3 has 16 amino acids. V was trimmed by 4 bases and J by 7 bases, leaving 22 bases between them. Germline V lookup: CDR1 LGHNA, CDR2 YSLEER. The CDR3 region is CASSPAEVVFSGGYTF. CDR3 nucleotide sequence: TGCGCCAGCAGCCCCGCCGAGGTGGTCTTTAGTGGTGGCTACACCTTC.

The chain carries TRBV6-5 and TRBJ1-2; D uncertain. V shed 5 bases and J shed 4 bases, with 11 bases lying between them. The CDR3 length is 13 residues. The germline gives CDR1 MNHEY, CDR2 SVGAGI. This CDR3 reads CASSPRGSYGYTF. The DNA of the CDR3 is TGTGCCAGCAGTCCCCGCGGTAGCTATGGCTACACCTTC.

V is TRBV30 and J is TRBJ1-1; 8 nucleotides align to TRBD1. The CDR3 spans 13 residues. Losses at the gene ends were 2 bases for V and 4 bases for J; bases not matched to a gene: 3. CDR1 GTSNPN and CDR2 SVGIG come from the germline V gene (reference sequence). The CDR3 DNA reads as TGTGCCTGGAGTAAGACAGGGGCCACTGAAGCTTTCTTT. Translation gives CAWSKTGATEAFF.

CDR3 in DNA: TGCAGCCTCGCCCTCAGGGTTGGAGAGACCCAGTACTTC. The encoded protein is CSLALRVGETQYF. The chain couples TRBV29-1 to TRBJ2-5; a weak D match, TRBD1 (5 bases). CDR1 is SQVTM and CDR2 is ANQGSEA in the germline V gene. The CDR3 extends over 13 amino acids. The V end lost 8 bases, the J end lost 4 bases, and 17 bases lay between the germline ends. The whole variable domain, remainder taken from reference TRBV29-1 and TRBJ2-5, is SAVISQKPSRDICQRGTSLTIQCQVDSQVTMMFWYRQQPGQSLTLIATANQGSEATYESGFVIDKFPISRPNLTFSTLTVSNMSPEDSSIYLCSLALRVGETQYFGPGTRLLVL.

The chain combines TRBV5-4 with TRBJ1-4, with D possibly matching TRBD1 (5 bases). The CDR3 covers 13 residues. V was trimmed by 7 bases and J by 5 bases, leaving 12 bases between them. Germline CDR1 reads SGHNT; CDR2 reads YYREEE (reference sequence). CDR3 region: CASQGTLNEKLFF. The CDR3 coding sequence is TGTGCCAGCCAAGGGACTCTAAATGAAAAACTGTTTTTT.

The V and J genes are TRBV7-3 and TRBJ2-7; 12 bases are shared with TRBD2. The CDR3 contains 14 residues. Looked up from germline, CDR1 is SGHTA and CDR2 is FQGTGA. After removal of 4 bases from V and 7 bases from J, the junction contained 5 bases not matched to a gene. CDR3 in DNA: TGTGCCAGCAGCTCAGGACTAGCGGGGAAGGAGCAGTACTTC. This translates into CASSSGLAGKEQYF.